These 8 T cell receptor beta chains originate from one sample sequenced in a study of follicular helper T cells after annual influenza vaccination. The sample's time point: 2013-2014 season, 7 days after vaccination. The repertoire was sequenced with immunoSEQ multiplex PCR; TCRdb's copy has only in-frame clones and lacks some. The sample holds just over 8,500 clones; approximately 83% are singletons and the top ten take 3% to 3.5%. Sequencing was performed on CXCR5+ CD38- circulating T follicular helper cells from blood, taken 7 days after influenza vaccination. This sample's subset: circulating Tfh, non-naive CD4+CXCR5+PD-1+ (ICOS+CD38+ or ICOS-CD38-). The receptor set was obtained from an adult who received the influenza vaccine.

This clone has a single count. The chain recombines TRBV10-2 with TRBJ2-7, with D maybe TRBD1 (5 bases). V lost 11 bases to trimming and J lost 7 bases, with 12 bases between them. The CDR3 length is 10 residues. Germline V CDR1 and CDR2: WSHSY, SAAADI. CDR3 DNA: TGCGCCGAAGGGGTAGGGGAGCAGTACTTC. Residues: CAEGVGEQYF.

The CDR3 loop reads CASQSGGHLTF. The CDR3, as DNA: TGTGCCTCCCAATCCGGGGGCCACCTCACCTTC. The chain is built from TRBV30 and TRBJ1-2; D is possibly TRBD1 (6 bases). The V end lost 7 bases, the J end lost 13 bases, and 19 bases lay between the germline ends. CDR1 and CDR2 (germline): GTSNPN, SVGIG (reference sequence). This CDR3 comprises 11 residues.

The chain joins TRBV4-3 to TRBJ2-3; a possible D gene is TRBD1 (5 bases). Trimming removed 8 bases from V and 2 bases from J, with 17 bases in between. The CDR3 contains 15 residues. The germline CDR1 and CDR2 sequences are LGHNA and YSLEER. CDR3 amino acids: CASGSTGTLTDTQYF. CDR3 coding DNA: TGCGCCAGCGGCAGTACAGGAACGCTCACAGATACGCAGTATTTT.

This clone was recorded a few times. The CDR3, as DNA: TGTGCCAGTCTCACCGGGCAGGCCCCGAACACTGAAGCTTTCTTT. Amino acid sequence: CASLTGQAPNTEAFF. The chain combines TRBV19 with TRBJ1-1; D unclear. V was trimmed by 8 bases and J by 1 base, leaving 17 bases between them. The CDR3 covers 15 residues. Germline values: CDR1 LNHDA, CDR2 SQIVND (reference sequence).

The chain joins TRBV28 to TRBJ1-6; the D gene is possibly TRBD1 (5 bases). Germline CDR1 and CDR2: MDHEN and SYDVKM. The V gene lost 8 bases and the J gene lost 11 bases, with 16 bases spanning the gap. The CDR3 loop spans 13 amino acids. The CDR3 loop reads CASGVAGRAPLHF. DNA for the CDR3: TGTGCCAGCGGTGTCGCAGGGAGGGCACCCCTCCACTTT. Based on the CDR3 plus reference TRBV28 and TRBJ1-6, the full variable domain is DVKVTQSSRYLVKRTGEKVFLECVQDMDHENMFWYRQDPGLGLRLIYFSYDVKMKEKGDIPEGYSVSREKKERFSLILESASTNQTSMYLCASGVAGRAPLHFGNGTRLTVT.

CDR3 amino acids: CASSQDLWSNQPQHF. CDR3 bases: TGCGCCAGCAGCCAAGACTTGTGGAGCAATCAGCCCCAGCATTTT. This chain connects TRBV4-3 to TRBJ1-5, with D unresolved. CDR1 LGHNA and CDR2 YSLEER come from the germline V gene. The CDR3 length is 15 residues. With 0 bases removed from V and 1 base from J, the gap between germline ends came to 7 bases.

The genes are TRBV11-2 and TRBJ2-7; 7 bases match TRBD1. Germline trimming cut 4 bases from V and 4 bases from J; bases unmatched to any gene: 10. CDR3 length: 15 amino acids. Per germline, CDR1 SGHAT and CDR2 FQNNGV. The CDR3 bases are TGTGCCAGCAGCTCGACTTCTGGACAGGCGTACGAGCAGTACTTC. It encodes CASSSTSGQAYEQYF.

The chain links TRBV6-5 to TRBJ2-7; no clear D. Germline CDR1 reads MNHEY; CDR2 reads SVGAGI. The CDR3 loop spans 13 amino acids. The germline V and J ends were trimmed by 5 bases and 5 bases, with 13 bases remaining between them. CDR3 sequence (DNA): TGTGCCAGCAGTCCAGACCTGGTCCACGAGCAGTACTTC. Protein: CASSPDLVHEQYF.